The rows below give T cell receptor beta chains drawn from one sample of a study of shared clonotypes between healthy human individuals. TCRdb's table, derived via immunoSEQ multiplex PCR, lists solely in-frame clones and lacks some. Among 1.4 million to 1.5 million clones, roughly 96% were seen once, and the ten largest hold roughly 1.2%. The sequenced sample consisted of naive CD4+ T cells sorted from blood. The receptors originated from a man in his thirties or forties in good health. Both conserved end residues are part of each CDR3. The D gene is left open where the match is weak. For some rows the clone size is stated as once, few or many, or as a class when expanded; others skip it.

j_call v_call clone_size d_call cdr3_nt cdr3_aa
TRBJ2-1 TRBV7-9 once . TGTGCCAGCAGCTTAGGGGAGACTAGAAATAATGAGCAGTTCTTC CASSLGETRNNEQFF
TRBJ2-1 TRBV7-9 . . TGTGCCAGCAGCTTCTGGGGCCCGGAGGATGAGCAGTTCTTC CASSFWGPEDEQFF
TRBJ2-7 TRBV28 . . TGTGCCAGCAGCCCGCGTTGGGGTCACGAGCAGTACTTC CASSPRWGHEQYF
TRBJ2-4 TRBV28 . TRBD1 TGTGCCAGCGGGACAGGCCAAATAGCCAAAAACATTCAGTACTTC CASGTGQIAKNIQYF
TRBJ2-2 TRBV9 . . TGTGCCAGCAGCCCTACTCCCAGGGATCCCGGGGAGCTGTTTTTT CASSPTPRDPGELFF
TRBJ2-1 TRBV25-1 once . TGTGCCAGCAGTGGCCTCGAGAGGGCCCAGCAGTTCTTC CASSGLERAQQFF
TRBJ2-3 TRBV7-9 . . TGTGCCAGCAGCCTCCTTGGTGGATTAGGGACAGATACGCAGTATTTT CASSLLGGLGTDTQYF
TRBJ2-7 TRBV5-1 . TRBD2 TGCGCCAGCAGCTTGCTGAGCGGGACCCCACACGAGCAGTACTTC CASSLLSGTPHEQYF
TRBJ2-5 TRBV27 once . TGTGCCAGCAGTCTTTGGATGAGAGGTAGAGGAGAGACCCAGTACTTC CASSLWMRGRGETQYF
TRBJ1-1 TRBV28 . TRBD1 TGTGCCAGCAGTCCACCCCGACAGGGGGTAAATGAAGCTTTCTTT CASSPPRQGVNEAFF
TRBJ2-7 TRBV28 . . TGTGCCAGCAGTTTACCCCTATACGAGCAGTACTTC CASSLPLYEQYF
TRBJ2-7 TRBV11-2 . . TGTGCCAGCGGAAAGCCGGACTCCTACGAGCAGTACTTC CASGKPDSYEQYF
TRBJ1-2 TRBV7-9 . TRBD1 TGTGCCAGCAGCTTAACTCCTAGGGACAGCCCGTATGGCTACACCTTC CASSLTPRDSPYGYTF
TRBJ2-7 TRBV9 few . TGTGCCAGCAGCGTCCCGGGGCCTCCCCGCCGAGTGGAGCAGTACTTC CASSVPGPPRRVEQYF
TRBJ2-7 TRBV30 . . TGTGCCTGGAAGGAGGTAAAGCAGTACTTC CAWKEVKQYF
TRBJ1-5 TRBV19 few . TGTGCCAGTAGTGAGGCTAACGGCAATCAGCCCCAGCATTTT CASSEANGNQPQHF
TRBJ2-7 TRBV5-1 . TRBD1 TGCGCCAGCAGCTTGACTGGGACAGACTCCTACGAGCAGTACTTC CASSLTGTDSYEQYF
TRBJ1-2 TRBV7-2 . TRBD1 TGTGCCAGCAGCCCCCAGAACAGGGGTCGGTTCTACACCTTC CASSPQNRGRFYTF
TRBJ2-2 TRBV7-2 . TRBD2 TGTGCCAGCAGCTTAGGGAGCGGGAGGATGCCCGGGGAGCTGTTTTTT CASSLGSGRMPGELFF
TRBJ2-5 TRBV15 . . TGTGCCACCAGCAGAGGCCTGACAGACCAAGAGACCCAGTACTTC CATSRGLTDQETQYF
TRBJ2-2 TRBV9 . . TGTGCCAGCAGCGTAACTACGGCCGGGGAGCTGTTTTTT CASSVTTAGELFF
TRBJ1-4 TRBV5-1 . . TGCGCCAGCAGCTTGGTCGCAGGGAATAATGAAAAACTGTTTTTT CASSLVAGNNEKLFF
TRBJ2-7 TRBV5-1 . . TGCGCCAGCAGCCGTATAGCTGACGAGCAGTACTTC CASSRIADEQYF
TRBJ1-2 TRBV15 few . TGTGCCACCAGCAGAGGACGGGGCTACACCTTC CATSRGRGYTF
TRBJ2-1 TRBV5-1 . TRBD2 TGCGCCAGCAGCAGTTCTGGGAGATTGGGGAGGGCCGGGTCCTACAATGAGCAGTTCTTC CASSSSGRLGRAGSYNEQFF
TRBJ2-7 TRBV29-1 . . TGCAGCGTTGAAGATACTCGCGGGGACGAGCAGTACTTC CSVEDTRGDEQYF
TRBJ2-7 TRBV29-1 . . TGCAGCGTTGAACTCGGCCAAAGTCACTACGAGCAGTACTTC CSVELGQSHYEQYF
TRBJ1-2 TRBV29-1 . . TGCAGCGTTGATGTGGGGCCGGGAGGCTACACCTTC CSVDVGPGGYTF
TRBJ2-5 TRBV20-1 . TRBD2 TGCAGTGGCGGGAGTAAAGAGACCCAGTACTTC CSGGSKETQYF
TRBJ1-1 TRBV19 . . TGTGCCAGTAGTATCCAACAGCCGAACACTGAAGCTTTCTTT CASSIQQPNTEAFF
TRBJ1-1 TRBV7-9 . . TGTGCCAGCAGCTCTCAATACACTGAAGCTTTCTTT CASSSQYTEAFF
TRBJ2-7 TRBV28 . TRBD1 TGTGCCAGCAGTTTATATGGACAGGGAATCTCCTACGAGCAGTACTTC CASSLYGQGISYEQYF
TRBJ2-3 TRBV11-2 . TRBD2 TGTGCCAGCAGCTCGACTAGCGGGGGGGGTACGCAGTATTTT CASSSTSGGGTQYF
TRBJ2-7 TRBV6-4 . . TGTGCCAGCAGTGAAACGCTGAGCTCCTACGAGCAGTACTTC CASSETLSSYEQYF
TRBJ1-2 TRBV5-1 . TRBD1 TGCGCCAGCAGCGGGACAGGGGGCGGCTATGGCTACACCTTC CASSGTGGGYGYTF
TRBJ1-1 TRBV28 . TRBD1 TGTGCCAGCGGATTAAAGCCCGGGACAGGGGGGACTGAAGCTTTCTTT CASGLKPGTGGTEAFF
TRBJ2-5 TRBV28 once TRBD1 TGTGCCAGCATTCCGACCTCCGGGACAGGGGGAGGGACCCAGTACTTC CASIPTSGTGGGTQYF
TRBJ2-7 TRBV18 . . TGTGCCAGCTCACCAGACAGAACCTACGAGCAGTACTTC CASSPDRTYEQYF
TRBJ2-1 TRBV6-1 . . TGTGCCAGCAGTGGTATAGTGGGGTTCTACAATGAGCAGTTCTTC CASSGIVGFYNEQFF
TRBJ1-1 TRBV27 . TRBD1 TGTGCCAGCAGTAAGATAGACAGGGAGGCCACTGAAGCTTTCTTT CASSKIDREATEAFF
TRBJ2-4 TRBV5-6 . TRBD1 TGTGCCAGCAAGAGGACAGGGGGGAAAAACATTCAGTACTTC CASKRTGGKNIQYF
TRBJ2-7 TRBV6-7 once . TGTGCCAGCTGGAAAAGGCCGGGACACTCCTACGAGCAGTACTTC CASWKRPGHSYEQYF